This paragraph reports one T cell receptor beta chain. The antigen it recognizes is unknown. No base qualities exist here, and no much larger clone lies one base off it. The donors were roughly 40 Caucasian individuals from Russia, aged roughly 6 to 90 years, who were systemically healthy. Around 10 milliliters of peripheral blood were drawn from each donor into EDTA-treated Vacutainer tubes. PBMCs were isolated by Ficoll-Paque density-gradient centrifugation, with at least 6 million obtained per sample. Trizol reagent was used to extract total RNA from PBMCs, with at least 5.5 micrograms per sample. Naive CD45RAhigh/CD27high T cell percentages were measured by flow cytometry on a PBMC aliquot from every donor. The receptor library was made with 5' RACE. The sample was run on an Illumina HiSeq 2500. A second roughly 6 to 11 cycle PCR used a sample-barcoded 5' primer and a J-beta primer mix. A unique molecular identifier was introduced onto each TCR beta cDNA molecule by a template-switch 5' adaptor carrying 12 random nucleotides. At least 2.5 million CDR3-containing paired-end reads were obtained from each sample. First-strand cDNA synthesis was performed from all RNA using the Mint cDNA synthesis kit, with priming by a TRBC-specific oligonucleotide. Following uracil-DNA glycosylase treatment, all cDNA underwent a first 18-cycle PCR with the universal primers M1SS and BC2_uni_R. Concerning the study's data processing: Each sample was normalized by randomly selecting 1 million high-quality reads, each carrying a distinct molecular identifier. Instead of being binned into consensus sequences, reads with shared molecular identifiers were discarded. MiTCR, run with a Q25 quality threshold and the strictest error-elimination algorithm, handled CDR3 identification, clonotype clustering and error correction. Lower-bound total TCR beta diversity was estimated with a nonparametric unseen species model using Euler transformation. Using fastp at Q25 and MiXCR, TCRdb reprocessed the public reads and kept productive beta chains. Each CDR3 protein appears once, grouped with its most common genes and DNA. The V and J calls and clone size are TCRdb's, not the authors'. The sample table records about 1,600,000 distinct CDR3 sequences; approximately 38% of these occur just once. Together, the top ten hold approximately 7.9% of the sample.

Trimmed from V: 3 bases; trimmed from J: 5 bases; junction bases lacking a gene match: 3. CDR1 is given as SGHTA and CDR2 as FQGNSA, both from the germline V gene. The CDR3 runs 15 residues from the cysteine to the phenylalanine. Only CDR3 DNA remains: 45 bases, in frame from the first base. This record belongs to a study of blood T cells in healthy people across ages (dated by TCRdb to 2013 to 2016). With respect to the entire study: In model experiments, roughly one uniquely barcoded TCR beta cDNA molecule per two T cells was captured by template switching. Two additional independent replicas of 1 million unique cDNA reads from the same blood draw were analyzed for two donors (one aged 18 to 30 and one aged 80 or older). To track age-related changes in TCR beta repertoire diversity, the study relied on deep sequencing normalized with unique cDNA molecular identifiers. To avoid experimental bias, donors of different ages were spread randomly across the sequencing lanes. The donors were divided into four age groups: young (average roughly 15 years), middle-aged (about 40), aged (around 59) and long-lived (around 80).

What the authors observed across the whole study: Donor CMV infection status was unknown, potentially confounding age-related changes in expanded clonotypes. Compared with the aged group, the long-lived group had more naive CD4+ T cells, fewer expanded clones and increased TCR diversity, a pattern suggesting age selection. Total diversity estimates from one million sequenced T cells were considered lower bounds and underestimates. As age increased, observed TCR beta diversity per million T cells dropped in a roughly linear way, and a significant reduction was already evident by age approximately 40. A strong correlation was found between observed TCR beta diversity and the percentage of naive T cells measured by flow cytometry. Since profiling was done on bulk unsorted PBMCs, naive and antigen-experienced compartments could not be conclusively compared.

Sequencing was performed on blood. The sequence came from a woman younger than 35 in good health. The sequence joins TRBV7-2 to TRBJ2-1, with 11 middle bases fitting TRBD1. CDR3 protein: CASSLGQGVHNEQFF. The sequence in DNA is TGTGCCAGCAGCTTGGGACAGGGGGTCCACAATGAGCAGTTCTTC.